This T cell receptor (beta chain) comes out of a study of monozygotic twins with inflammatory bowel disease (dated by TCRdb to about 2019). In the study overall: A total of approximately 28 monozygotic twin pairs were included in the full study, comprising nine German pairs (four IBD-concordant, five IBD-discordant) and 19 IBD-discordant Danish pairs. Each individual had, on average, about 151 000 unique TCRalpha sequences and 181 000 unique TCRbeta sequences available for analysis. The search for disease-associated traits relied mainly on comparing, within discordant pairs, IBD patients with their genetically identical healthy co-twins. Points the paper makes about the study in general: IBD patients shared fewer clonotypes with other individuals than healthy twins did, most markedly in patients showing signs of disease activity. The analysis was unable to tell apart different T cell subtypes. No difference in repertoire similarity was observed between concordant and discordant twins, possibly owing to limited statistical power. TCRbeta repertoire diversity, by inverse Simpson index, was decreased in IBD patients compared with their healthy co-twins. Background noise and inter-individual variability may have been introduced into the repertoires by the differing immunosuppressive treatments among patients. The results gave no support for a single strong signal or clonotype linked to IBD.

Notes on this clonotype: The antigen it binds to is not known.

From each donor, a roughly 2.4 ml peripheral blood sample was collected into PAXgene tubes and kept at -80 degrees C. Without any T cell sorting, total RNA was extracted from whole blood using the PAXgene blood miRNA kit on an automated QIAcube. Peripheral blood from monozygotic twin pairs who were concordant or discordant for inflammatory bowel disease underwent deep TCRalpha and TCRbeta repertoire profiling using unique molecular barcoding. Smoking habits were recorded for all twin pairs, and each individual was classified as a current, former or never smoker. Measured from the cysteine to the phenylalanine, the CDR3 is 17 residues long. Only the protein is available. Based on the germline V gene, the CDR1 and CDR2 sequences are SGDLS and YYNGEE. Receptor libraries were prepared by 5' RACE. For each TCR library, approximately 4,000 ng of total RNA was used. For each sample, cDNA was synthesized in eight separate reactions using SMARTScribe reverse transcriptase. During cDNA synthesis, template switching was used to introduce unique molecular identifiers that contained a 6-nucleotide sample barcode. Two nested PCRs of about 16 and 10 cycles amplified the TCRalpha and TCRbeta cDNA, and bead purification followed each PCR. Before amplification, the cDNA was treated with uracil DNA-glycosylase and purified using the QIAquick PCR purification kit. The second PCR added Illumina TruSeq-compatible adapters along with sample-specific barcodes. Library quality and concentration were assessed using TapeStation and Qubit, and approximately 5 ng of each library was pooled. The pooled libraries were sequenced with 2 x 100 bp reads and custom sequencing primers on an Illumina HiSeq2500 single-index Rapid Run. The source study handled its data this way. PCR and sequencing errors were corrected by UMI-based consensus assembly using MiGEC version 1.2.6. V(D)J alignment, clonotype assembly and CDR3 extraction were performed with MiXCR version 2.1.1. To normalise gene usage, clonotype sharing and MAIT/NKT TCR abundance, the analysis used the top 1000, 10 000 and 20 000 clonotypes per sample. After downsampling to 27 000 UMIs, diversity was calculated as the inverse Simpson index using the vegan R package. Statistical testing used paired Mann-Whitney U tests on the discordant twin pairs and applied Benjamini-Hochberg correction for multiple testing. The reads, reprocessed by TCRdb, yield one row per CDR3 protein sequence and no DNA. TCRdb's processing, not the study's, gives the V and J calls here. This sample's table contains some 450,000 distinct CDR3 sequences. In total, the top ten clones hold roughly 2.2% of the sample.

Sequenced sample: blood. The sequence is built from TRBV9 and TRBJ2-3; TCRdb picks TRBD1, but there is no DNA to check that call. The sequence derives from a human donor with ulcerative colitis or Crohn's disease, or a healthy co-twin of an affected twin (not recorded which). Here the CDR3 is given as CASSVDNYGTVTDTQYF.